Listed here are 20 T cell receptor beta chains from one sample, sequenced in a study of siplizumab effects on memory and regulatory T cells. TCRdb's copy holds only in-frame clones and misses some; the assay was immunoSEQ multiplex PCR. The sample comprises approximately 100,000 clones, around 90% of which are singletons, and more than 10% rests with the top ten. Sequencing was carried out using non-Treg CD4+ T cells sorted from blood. All receptors come from a human donor in good health.

J is TRBJ2-7 and V is TRBV7-2, with D unclear. The CDR3 spans 16 residues. Trimming stripped 5 bases from V and 2 bases from J, with 19 bases between. Per germline, CDR1 SGHTA and CDR2 FQGNSA. DNA of the CDR3: TGTGCCAGCAGCCAAGAAGGGAACACGAAAGCCTACGAGCAGTACTTC. The encoded protein is CASSQEGNTKAYEQYF.

The V and J genes are TRBV18 and TRBJ1-2, with D uncertain. CDR1 and CDR2 from the germline V gene are KGHSH and LQKENI. With 3 bases removed from V and 2 bases from J, the gap between germline ends came to 10 bases. The CDR3 covers 14 residues. The chain's CDR3 is CASSPPGGNYGYTF. The CDR3 DNA is TGTGCCAGCTCACCCCCCGGAGGGAACTATGGCTACACCTTC.

The CDR3 sequence: CASSLLVNQETQYF. The CDR3 nucleotides read TGTGCCAGCAGCTTATTGGTAAACCAAGAGACCCAGTACTTC. This rearrangement joins TRBV7-3 to TRBJ2-5; D ambiguous. CDR1 and CDR2 (germline): SGHTA, FQGTGA. The V end was cut by 2 bases, the J end by 0 bases, with 7 bases between. CDR3 length: 14 residues. The full variable domain, rest sourced from reference TRBV7-3 and TRBJ2-5, is GAGVSQTPSNKVTEKGKYVELRCDPISGHTALYWYRQSLGQGPEFLIYFQGTGAADDSGLPNDRFFAVRPEGSVSTLKIQRTERGDSAVYLCASSLLVNQETQYFGPGTRLLVL.

The chain links TRBV4-1 to TRBJ2-5, with a weak D call TRBD2 (5 bases). Per the germline V gene, CDR1 is MGHRA and CDR2 is YSYEKL. Trimming took 0 bases from V and 2 from J, leaving 13 bases between them. There are 16 residues in the CDR3. The CDR3 DNA reads as TGCGCCAGCAGCCAAGATAGCGACATACCTCAAGAGACCCAGTACTTC. Its protein product is CASSQDSDIPQETQYF.

V gene TRBV10-3 combines with J gene TRBJ2-7, with a weak D call TRBD2 (5 bases). Trimming removed 2 bases from V and 5 bases from J, with 10 bases in between. CDR3 length: 13 amino acids. Germline CDR1 and CDR2: ENHRY and SYGVKD. The CDR3 protein is CAISERTEDEQYF. The CDR3 nucleotides are TGTGCCATCAGTGAGCGGACTGAGGACGAGCAGTACTTC.

The chain recombines TRBV15 with TRBJ2-5; 11 positions agree with TRBD2. The CDR3 totals 17 residues. The J segment lost 2 bases and the V segment lost 5 bases, leaving 10 bases of the junction unmatched. The V gene's germline CDR1 is LNHNV and CDR2 YYDKDF (reference sequence). Here the CDR3 DNA reads TGTGCCACCAGCCCACGACGCGGGACTAGCGGACAAGAGACCCAGTACTTC. Translated: CATSPRRGTSGQETQYF.

The rearrangement links TRBV4-1 to TRBJ1-4, with TRBD1 matching over 7 bases. Germline V CDR1 and CDR2: MGHRA, YSYEKL. This CDR3 has 17 residues. V trimming: 3 bases; J trimming: 2 bases; junction bases outside the gene matches: 9. The CDR3, as DNA: TGCGCCAGCAGCCAGGCCGGGACAGAGGGGACTAATGAAAAACTGTTTTTT. It specifies CASSQAGTEGTNEKLFF.

The chain uses TRBV11-3 and TRBJ1-4, with D perhaps TRBD1 (5 bases). The CDR3 runs to 15 residues. The V gene's germline CDR1 is SGHNT and CDR2 YENEEA. Between the trimmed V and J ends, which lost 0 bases and 4 bases, there was a span of 9 bases. The CDR3 reads CASSLDGALNEKLFF. For the CDR3, the DNA is TGTGCCAGCAGCTTAGACGGGGCCCTTAATGAAAAACTGTTTTTT.

This chain links TRBV30 with TRBJ1-1; tentative D call: TRBD1 (5 bases). Germline loops: CDR1 GTSNPN, CDR2 SVGIG (reference sequence). The CDR3 runs to 13 residues. Deletions cut 2 bases from V and 1 base from J, with 8 bases between. Here the CDR3 reads CAWSRGSNTEAFF. The DNA for the CDR3 is TGTGCCTGGAGTCGGGGCTCGAACACTGAAGCTTTCTTT.

Comments on this clone: The same CDR3 is also encoded by other DNA sequences in this sample. The chain carries TRBV7-6 and TRBJ2-1, with 12 bases that match TRBD2. The length of the CDR3 is 15 residues. From germline, CDR1 is SGHVS and CDR2 FNYEAQ. After removal of 4 bases from V and 6 bases from J, the junction contained 4 bases not matched to a gene. CDR3 protein: CASSSTSGRSNEQFF. In DNA form, the CDR3 reads TGTGCCAGCAGCTCCACTAGCGGGAGGAGCAATGAGCAGTTCTTC.

The chain combines TRBV6-1 with TRBJ2-7; the D is unclear. Germline CDR1 reads MNHNS; CDR2 reads SASEGT. This CDR3 spans 12 amino acids. Trimming stripped 5 bases from V and 6 bases from J, with 11 bases between. Here the CDR3 DNA reads TGTGCCAGCAGTTATATTGGCTTCGAGCAGTACTTC. Translating gives CASSYIGFEQYF.

V usage is TRBV7-3 and J usage is TRBJ1-1; TRBD1 matches at 10 bases. Germline V gene data show CDR1 as SGHTA and CDR2 as FQGTGA. V dropped 9 bases and J dropped 0; count of bases not matched to a gene: 7. The CDR3 covers 15 residues. As DNA, the CDR3 is TGTGCCAGTAGACAGGGGGCCTTCATGAACACTGAAGCTTTCTTT. Its protein is CASRQGAFMNTEAFF.

The CDR3 DNA follows: TGTGCCAGCAGCATCGGACAGATCAATCAGCCCCAGCATTTT. Its protein is CASSIGQINQPQHF. The chain couples TRBV5-8 to TRBJ1-5; perhaps TRBD1 as D (6 bases). Trimming cost V 4 bases and J 3 bases, with 11 bases left between them. Germline lookup yields CDR1 SGHTS and CDR2 YDEGEE. This CDR3 comprises 14 residues.

The chain uses TRBV11-3 and TRBJ2-6; a weak D match, TRBD1 (5 bases). V lost 1 base and J lost 2, with 9 bases in between. The CDR3 is 16 amino acids. Germline values: CDR1 SGHNT, CDR2 YENEEA. CDR3 nucleotide sequence: TGTGCCAGCAGCTTAGGGGAAGGGGCTGGGGCCAACGTCCTGACTTTC. It codes for CASSLGEGAGANVLTF.

The chain couples TRBV6-1 to TRBJ1-1; D not resolved. V was shortened by 2 bases and J by 1 base, with 5 bases between the two germline ends. The CDR3 is 13 amino acids. The germline gives CDR1 MNHNS, CDR2 SASEGT. The CDR3 nucleotides read TGTGCCAGCAGTGAACTGAGGAACACTGAAGCTTTCTTT. Translation gives CASSELRNTEAFF.

This clone has just one count. The V and J genes are TRBV5-1 and TRBJ1-2; no reliable D call. This CDR3 contains 13 residues. Trimming took 1 base from V and 8 from J, leaving 12 bases between them. Germline lookup yields CDR1 SGHRS and CDR2 YFSETQ. The chain's CDR3 is CASSLSGRLGYTF. The DNA of the CDR3 is TGCGCCAGCAGCTTGTCCGGTCGATTGGGCTACACCTTC.

This clone has only one observation. CDR3 coding DNA: TGCGCCAGCAGCCCTGGACTAGCGGGAGATGGAACAGATACGCAGTATTTT. It specifies CASSPGLAGDGTDTQYF. The V gene is TRBV5-1, the J gene TRBJ2-3; 13 bases line up with TRBD2. Germline-derived CDR1 and CDR2 are SGHRS and YFSETQ. This CDR3 has 17 residues. Trimming removed 4 bases from V and 3 bases from J; junction bases left unmatched: 8.

The chain uses TRBV25-1 and TRBJ2-5; D is undetermined. Germline V gene sequence: CDR1 MGHDK, CDR2 SYGVNS. V lost 3 bases to trimming and J lost 1 base, with 9 bases between them. The CDR3 covers 14 residues. CDR3 in DNA: TGTGCCAGCAGTGAGGTCACAGTCCAAGAGACCCAGTACTTC. The encoded protein is CASSEVTVQETQYF.

The chain is built from TRBV27 and TRBJ1-2; D is uncertain. Germline V lookup: CDR1 MNHEY, CDR2 SMNVEV (reference sequence). The V end was cut by 7 bases, the J end by 0 bases, with 12 bases between. This CDR3 has 14 residues. CDR3 loop: CASTGVGSNYGYTF. CDR3 sequence (DNA): TGTGCCAGCACCGGCGTGGGATCTAACTATGGCTACACCTTC.

The chain is built from TRBV28 and TRBJ2-1; 8 nucleotides match TRBD2. Germline V gives CDR1 MDHEN, CDR2 SYDVKM. V was clipped by 8 bases and J by 9 bases; unmatched bases: 12. CDR3 size: 14 residues. DNA of the CDR3: TGTGCCAGCCGGGGCGGGAGGACCCACGTTGAGCAGTTCTTC. The encoded protein is CASRGGRTHVEQFF.